These 10 T cell receptor beta chains came from one sample sequenced in a study of OX40 agonist ivuxolimab in advanced cancers. Assay: immunoSEQ multiplex PCR; the TCRdb copy retains only in-frame clones and omits some. This sample has 90,000 to 100,000 clones, with about 86% found just once. Here the sequenced sample was CD4+ or CD8+ T cells sorted from blood, taken in a trial of the OX40 agonist ivuxolimab. The source of these receptors is an adult with an advanced solid tumor such as melanoma, head and neck, liver or kidney cancer.

Note on this clone: Different DNA sequences within this sample yield the same CDR3. The chain couples TRBV5-4 to TRBJ1-5; TRBD1 is a possible D gene (6 bases). The CDR3 spans 14 residues. Germline-derived CDR1 and CDR2 are SGHNT and YYREEE (reference sequence). V dropped 2 bases and J dropped 7 bases, with 13 bases sitting between them. In DNA form, the CDR3 reads TGTGCCAGCAGCTTCGGGGGGGCAGGCCAGCCCCAGCATTTT. Amino acids: CASSFGGAGQPQHF.

The rearrangement joins TRBV4-2 to TRBJ2-3, with a possible D match to TRBD2 (6 bases). Trimming removed 4 bases at V and 2 bases at J, with 7 bases between. The CDR3 totals 13 residues. Germline CDR1 is LGHNA and CDR2 is YNFKEQ. CDR3 nucleotides: TGTGCCAGCAGCCTAGCGGACACAGATACGCAGTATTTT. It is translated as CASSLADTDTQYF.

This clone was recorded a few times. The rearrangement uses TRBV4-1 and TRBJ1-5; D is perhaps TRBD1 (5 bases). This CDR3 region has 15 residues. The V gene's germline CDR1 is MGHRA and CDR2 YSYEKL. Trimming removed 0 bases from V and 6 bases from J, with 12 bases in between. In nucleotides, the CDR3 is TGCGCCAGCAGCCAAGATCTGCCAGGGCCTCAGCCCCAGCATTTT. Amino acids: CASSQDLPGPQPQHF.

Notes on this clone: In the same sample, other DNA sequences code for this CDR3. The chain employs TRBV19 and TRBJ2-5; either TRBD1 or TRBD2 may supply D (5 bases each). The CDR3 loop spans 12 amino acids. Trimming pared 6 bases from V and 5 bases from J, leaving 10 bases between. CDR1 and CDR2 from the germline V gene are LNHDA and SQIVND (reference sequence). The CDR3 bases are TGTGCCAGTAGACAGGCGGGTGAGACCCAGTACTTC. This encodes CASRQAGETQYF. Using reference TRBV19 and TRBJ2-5 for the parts outside the CDR3, the full variable domain is DGGITQSPKYLFRKEGQNVTLSCEQNLNHDAMYWYRQDPGQGLRLIYYSQIVNDFQKGDIAEGYSVSREKKESFPLTVTSAQKNPTAFYLCASRQAGETQYFGPGTRLLVL.

This clone was seen only once. The chain uses TRBV5-1 and TRBJ1-1; TRBD1 agrees at 7 bases. Germline V gives CDR1 SGHRS, CDR2 YFSETQ. Germline trimming cut 5 bases from V and 0 bases from J; bases unmatched to any gene: 10. The CDR3 is made up of 16 amino acids. This chain's CDR3 is CASSNIPGQMNTEAFF. CDR3 DNA: TGCGCCAGCAGTAATATACCGGGACAGATGAACACTGAAGCTTTCTTT. The whole variable domain, remainder taken from reference TRBV5-1 and TRBJ1-1, is KAGVTQTPRYLIKTRGQQVTLSCSPISGHRSVSWYQQTPGQGLQFLFEYFSETQRNKGNFPGRFSGRQFSNSRSEMNVSTLELGDSALYLCASSNIPGQMNTEAFFGQGTRLTVV.

This clone was seen a few times. The chain combines TRBV4-1 with TRBJ2-7; D is perhaps TRBD1 (6 bases). In germline, CDR1 is MGHRA, CDR2 YSYEKL. The ends were cut back, 6 bases at V and 5 bases at J, with 20 bases in the middle. This CDR3 region has 15 residues. CDR3 sequence (DNA): TGCGCCAGCAGGGCTACAGGGTTTAGGCTCGACGAGCAGTACTTC. This gives the protein CASRATGFRLDEQYF.

The V and J genes are TRBV6-5 and TRBJ2-3, with D unresolved. The CDR3 covers 14 residues. Germline CDR1 MNHEY, CDR2 SVGAGI. The V and J ends lost 3 bases and 7 bases respectively, with 14 bases between them. CDR3 bases: TGTGCCAGCAGTTATTGGGCGGCCGATCATACGCAGTATTTT. This translates into CASSYWAADHTQYF.

The rearrangement joins TRBV27 to TRBJ2-7, with 9 bases lining up with TRBD2. V lost 5 bases, J lost 3 bases, and 8 bases stayed unmatched. This CDR3 contains 15 residues. Germline CDR1 MNHEY, CDR2 SMNVEV (reference sequence). CDR3 sequence reads: CASSPQLAGHYEQYF. In nucleotides, the CDR3 is TGTGCCAGCAGTCCCCAGCTAGCGGGGCACTACGAGCAGTACTTC.

The rearrangement uses TRBV6-6 and TRBJ1-2, with 7 bases aligning to TRBD1. The CDR3 covers 16 residues. CDR1 is MNHNY and CDR2 is SVGAGI in the germline V gene (reference sequence). The V segment lost 4 bases and the J segment 6 bases; nucleotides outside the gene matches: 14. This CDR3 reads CASSFLTGRTLDGYTF. CDR3 nucleotides: TGTGCCAGCAGTTTCCTGACAGGGCGGACTTTAGATGGCTACACCTTC.

The J gene is TRBJ2-3, the V gene TRBV7-3, with D uncertain. Germline V gives CDR1 SGHTA, CDR2 FQGTGA. V dropped 1 base and J dropped 8 bases, with 10 bases sitting between them. CDR3 length: 13 residues. CDR3 in DNA: TGTGCCAGCAGCTTAAAAGGGCCAGGTACGCAGTATTTT. Its protein is CASSLKGPGTQYF. The full variable domain, with the rest looked up from reference TRBV7-3 and TRBJ2-3, is GAGVSQTPSNKVTEKGKYVELRCDPISGHTALYWYRQSLGQGPEFLIYFQGTGAADDSGLPNDRFFAVRPEGSVSTLKIQRTERGDSAVYLCASSLKGPGTQYFGPGTRLTVL.